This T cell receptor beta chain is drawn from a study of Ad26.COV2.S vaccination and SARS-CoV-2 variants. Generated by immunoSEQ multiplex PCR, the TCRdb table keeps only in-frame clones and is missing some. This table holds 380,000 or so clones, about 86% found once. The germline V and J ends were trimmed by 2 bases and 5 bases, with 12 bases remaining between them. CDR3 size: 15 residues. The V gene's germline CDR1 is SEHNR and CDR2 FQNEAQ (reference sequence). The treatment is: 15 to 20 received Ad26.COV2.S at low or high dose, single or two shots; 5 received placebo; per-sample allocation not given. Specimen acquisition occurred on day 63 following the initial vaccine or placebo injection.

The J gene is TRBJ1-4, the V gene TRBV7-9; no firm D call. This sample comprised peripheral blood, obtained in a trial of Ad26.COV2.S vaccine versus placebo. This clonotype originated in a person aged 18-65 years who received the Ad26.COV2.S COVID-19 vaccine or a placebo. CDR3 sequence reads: CASSLFDKVNEKLFF. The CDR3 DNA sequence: TGTGCCAGCAGCTTATTCGACAAGGTGAATGAAAAACTGTTTTTT.